Included here is one T cell receptor (beta chain) sequence, with context. This entry belongs to a study of blood T cell repertoires in COVID-19. Study details: There were acute and convalescent COVID-19 samples, and they came from the United States, Italy and Spain. The analysed material was cDNA or gDNA that came from T cells, B-cell-depleted T cells, or PBMCs.

V was shortened by 4 bases and J by 5 bases, with 13 bases between the two germline ends. Germline CDR1 is SGHNT and CDR2 is YYREEE (reference sequence). CDR3 length: 14 amino acids. Authors' processing steps: Estimation of nucleated cell counts was performed using reference gene primer amplification. TCRdb keeps only in-frame clones here, not all; method: immunoSEQ multiplex PCR. V and J calls and clone size are copied from that table; D and trimming were computed from the DNA. The sample shows 90,000 to 140,000 clones, approximately 81% of them seen only once. The sample was peripheral blood. V and J are TRBV5-4 and TRBJ2-1, with D possibly being TRBD1 (6 bases). This receptor was taken from a man older than 75 with acute or convalescent COVID-19. The CDR3 DNA reads TGTGCCAGCAGCAGCTCCGGGACAAACAATGAGCAGTTCTTC. This translates into CASSSSGTNNEQFF.